The sequence of this TCR beta chain was determined in a study of cytomegalovirus exposure and HLA in healthy donors. Primers included in the PCR were 60 Vbeta and 13 Jbeta primers. TCRdb's table, derived via immunoSEQ multiplex PCR, lists solely in-frame clones and lacks some. The profile shows about 160,000 clones, 80% of them singletons. CDR3 length: 13 amino acids. CDR1 and CDR2 from the germline V gene are SGHNT and YENEEA. V shed 5 bases and J shed 4 bases, with 11 bases lying between them. Broader study findings: Some highly shared sequence variants likely arose as a pipeline artifact.

This clone is a singleton in its sample. Its target is unknown. The receptor comes from a young man in good health and CMV-seropositive. The specimen sequenced was PBMCs. The chain employs TRBV11-3 and TRBJ2-5; no clear D. In nucleotides, the CDR3 is TGTGCCAGCAGCCTAAACTACGGAGAGACCCAGTACTTC. It is translated as CASSLNYGETQYF.